The entry below gives a single T cell receptor (beta chain) sequence along with its context. This clonotype appeared many times. The specificity of this receptor is unknown. The sample holds no much larger clone one base away, and base qualities are not on file. The sequencer listed for this sample is Illumina HiSeq 1500. TCRdb applied fastp at Q25 and MiXCR to the public reads, then kept only in-frame beta chains. Records with the same CDR3 protein are collapsed into one entry carrying the most frequent genes and DNA. The sample profile shows approximately 500,000 distinct CDR3 sequences; about 11% of them were found once. The ten largest make up roughly 10% of the sample. The sample is drawn from a study of T cell repertoires in cytomegalovirus infection (dated by TCRdb to the late 2010s). Regarding the research as a whole: Donor HLA type was relevant to the analysis, as public TCR beta signatures indicated carriage of CMV infection together with the matching HLA type. Broader findings and caveats from the paper: In both this cohort and an independent cohort of 352 donors, the cumulative frequency of public TCR beta family members distinguished carriers of CMV infection plus the relevant HLA type. The ex vivo response was dominated by HLA-C-restricted CMV-specific TCR beta clonotypes, which also provided the single most frequent clonotype in two of eight donors.

Trimming leaves V shorter by 4 bases and J shorter by 9 bases, with the junction holding 15 bases beyond the gene matches. In the germline V gene, CDR1 corresponds to SGHDT and CDR2 to YYEEEE. Reading from cysteine to phenylalanine, the CDR3 counts 18 amino acids. The DNA shown is the 54-base CDR3, in frame from base 1. This clonotype was sampled from a human donor in good health (CMV status not recorded). Some clones in this sample may be carry-over from other donors' samples. The rearrangement combines TRBV5-6 with TRBJ2-1, and 14 junction bases match TRBD2. The specimen was PBMCs. The sequenced DNA: TGTGCCAGCAGCACCCCGGGACTAGCGGGAGAGGGGAAAAGTGAGCAGTTCTTC. Its amino acids are CASSTPGLAGEGKSEQFF.